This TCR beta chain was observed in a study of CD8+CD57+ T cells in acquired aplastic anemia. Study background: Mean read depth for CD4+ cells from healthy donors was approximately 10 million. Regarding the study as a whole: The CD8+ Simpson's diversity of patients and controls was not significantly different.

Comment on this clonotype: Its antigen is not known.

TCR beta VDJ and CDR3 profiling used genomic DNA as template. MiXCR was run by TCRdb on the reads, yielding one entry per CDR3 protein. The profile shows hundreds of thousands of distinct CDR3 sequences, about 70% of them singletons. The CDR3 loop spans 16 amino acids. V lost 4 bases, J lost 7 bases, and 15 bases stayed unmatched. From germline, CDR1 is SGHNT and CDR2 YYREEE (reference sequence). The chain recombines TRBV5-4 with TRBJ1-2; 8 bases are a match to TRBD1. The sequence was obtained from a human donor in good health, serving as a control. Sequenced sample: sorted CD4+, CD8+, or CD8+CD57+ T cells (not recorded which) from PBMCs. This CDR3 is CASSAGTGRQRSGYTF. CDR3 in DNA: TGTGCCAGCAGCGCCGGGACAGGCCGACAACGGAGTGGCTACACCTTC.